One sample yielded the 29 T cell receptor beta chains listed below, sequenced in a study of lymphopenia after photon versus proton radiotherapy. TCRdb keeps only in-frame clones here, not all; method: immunoSEQ multiplex PCR. The sample includes 77,000 or so clones, around four fifths of them seen just once. This specimen was peripheral blood, taken from a patient treated with proton-based radiotherapy. All receptors derive from a man in his 60s with pancreatic cancer.

This chain joins TRBV7-2 and TRBJ2-1; no definite D call. This CDR3 contains 13 residues. CDR1 SGHTA and CDR2 FQGNSA come from the germline V gene. V dropped 3 bases and J dropped 8 bases, with 11 bases sitting between them. DNA for the CDR3: TGTGCCAGCAGCTTGGAGCGTCTCCATGAGCAGTTCTTC. Protein product: CASSLERLHEQFF.

The chain's CDR3 is CASKPSGRSGELFF. Written as DNA, the CDR3 is TGTGCCAGCAAGCCCAGCGGGAGGTCCGGGGAGCTGTTTTTT. The genes are TRBV28 and TRBJ2-2; the match to TRBD2 covers 9 bases. The germline gives CDR1 MDHEN, CDR2 SYDVKM. With 7 bases clipped from V and 6 bases from J, the junction kept 6 bases outside the gene matches. The CDR3 extends over 14 amino acids. Full variable domain (rest looked up from reference TRBV28 and TRBJ2-2): DVKVTQSSRYLVKRTGEKVFLECVQDMDHENMFWYRQDPGLGLRLIYFSYDVKMKEKGDIPEGYSVSREKKERFSLILESASTNQTSMYLCASKPSGRSGELFFGEGSRLTVL.

This clone has only a few counts. V gene TRBV14 combines with J gene TRBJ1-1, with D hard to call. This CDR3 has 13 amino acids. Trimming pared 3 bases from V and 1 base from J, leaving 6 bases between. Germline-derived CDR1 and CDR2 are SGHDN and FVKESK. CDR3 loop: CASSHTGNTEAFF. CDR3 DNA sequence: TGTGCCAGCAGCCACACCGGGAACACTGAAGCTTTCTTT.

This rearrangement joins TRBV2 to TRBJ2-7; the match to TRBD1 covers 12 bases. The CDR3 has 14 residues. V gave up 6 bases and J gave up 7 bases; unmatched junction bases: 7. Germline V gene lookup returns CDR1 SNHLY and CDR2 FYNNEI. The CDR3 bases are TGTGCCAGCAGGAGGGACAGGGGGCTGGGGGAGCAGTACTTC. This codes for CASRRDRGLGEQYF.

V gene TRBV4-3 combines with J gene TRBJ1-1; D remains ambiguous. Deletions cut 4 bases from V and 5 bases from J, with 17 bases between. The germline gives CDR1 LGHNA, CDR2 YSLEER. There are 15 residues in the CDR3. The CDR3 reads CASSRDLGVRTEAFF. The CDR3 DNA sequence: TGCGCCAGCAGCCGGGATCTGGGCGTTCGGACTGAAGCTTTCTTT.

The rearrangement joins TRBV6-1 to TRBJ2-4; D may be TRBD2 (5 bases). V lost 2 bases, J lost 2 bases, and 13 bases lay in between. CDR1 is MNHNS and CDR2 is SASEGT in the germline V gene. The CDR3 totals 16 residues. The chain's CDR3 is CASSEIGKGTKNIQYF. The CDR3 nucleotides are TGTGCCAGCAGTGAAATCGGGAAGGGAACCAAAAACATTCAGTACTTC.

The chain combines TRBV5-6 with TRBJ1-1; D uncertain. Trimming pared 0 bases from V and 5 bases from J, leaving 2 bases between. The CDR3 covers 11 residues. Germline assignment: CDR1 SGHDT and CDR2 YYEEEE. The CDR3 bases are TGTGCCAGCAGCTTGGCTACTGAAGCTTTCTTT. It encodes CASSLATEAFF.

The rearrangement joins TRBV30 to TRBJ1-5; 7 bases match TRBD1. J was trimmed by 7 bases and V by 1 base; bases with no gene match: 4. The CDR3 loop spans 13 amino acids. Germline values: CDR1 GTSNPN, CDR2 SVGIG (reference sequence). Here the CDR3 reads CAWSGGGLQPQHF. CDR3 DNA sequence: TGTGCCTGGAGTGGAGGGGGCTTACAGCCCCAGCATTTT.

J is TRBJ1-5 and V is TRBV7-2; a weak D match, TRBD1 (6 bases). Between the trimmed V and J ends, which lost 2 bases and 1 base, there was a span of 9 bases. The CDR3 has 15 residues. CDR1 SGHTA and CDR2 FQGNSA come from the germline V gene. CDR3 bases: TGTGCCAGCAGCTTACAACAGGGAAGCAATCAGCCCCAGCATTTT. This gives the protein CASSLQQGSNQPQHF.

This rearrangement joins TRBV29-1 to TRBJ2-7, with D perhaps given as TRBD1 or TRBD2 (5 bases each). Trimming pared 6 bases from V and 6 bases from J, leaving 18 bases between. The CDR3 spans 13 residues. The germline V gene has CDR1 SQVTM and CDR2 ANQGSEA. CDR3 sequence: CSVLRGDASEQYF. CDR3 sequence (DNA): TGCAGCGTCCTTCGGGGCGACGCTTCCGAGCAGTACTTC.

This chain joins TRBV6-1 and TRBJ1-2, with 7 bases fitting TRBD1. The V segment lost 6 bases and the J segment 7 bases; nucleotides outside the gene matches: 8. Per the germline V gene, CDR1 is MNHNS and CDR2 is SASEGT. The CDR3 totals 13 residues. CDR3 residues: CASRTTGAVGYTF. The CDR3 DNA follows: TGTGCCAGCAGGACAACAGGGGCGGTTGGCTACACCTTC.

The chain carries TRBV6-1 and TRBJ2-1, with 8 nucleotides matching TRBD1. V was clipped by 3 bases and J by 9 bases; unmatched bases: 4. CDR3 length equals 13 residues. CDR1 is MNHNS, CDR2 SASEGT, per germline. This chain's CDR3 is CASSDQGAGEQFF. The CDR3 nucleotides read TGTGCCAGCAGTGATCAGGGGGCGGGTGAGCAGTTCTTC.

This clone came up many times. V is TRBV7-9 and J is TRBJ1-1; D uncertain. Between the trimmed V and J ends, which lost 7 bases and 5 bases, there was a span of 14 bases. The CDR3 totals 13 residues. Germline V CDR1 and CDR2: SEHNR, FQNEAQ (reference sequence). Here the CDR3 DNA reads TGTGCCAGCATCGGGCAGCGAGGGACTGAAGCTTTCTTT. It specifies CASIGQRGTEAFF.

The CDR3 spells CASRMDRGSYGYTF. As DNA, the CDR3 is TGTGCCAGCAGGATGGACAGGGGCAGCTATGGCTACACCTTC. V usage is TRBV2 and J usage is TRBJ1-2, with TRBD1 matching over 9 bases. CDR3 length equals 14 residues. Germline V gene data show CDR1 as SNHLY and CDR2 as FYNNEI. The junction had 6 bases not matched to a gene; V was cut back by 6 bases and J by 4 bases.

The chain uses TRBV5-1 and TRBJ2-3; the match to TRBD2 covers 8 bases. The CDR3 extends over 17 amino acids. The junction had 10 bases not matched to a gene; V was cut back by 4 bases and J by 0 bases. The germline V gene has CDR1 SGHRS and CDR2 YFSETQ. DNA for the CDR3: TGCGCCAGCAGCCGGGTGGGCGGGAGGCAAAGCACAGATACGCAGTATTTT. It codes for CASSRVGGRQSTDTQYF.

This clone was seen a single time. The genes are TRBV11-3 and TRBJ2-1; possibly TRBD2 for D (5 bases). Trimming left V 1 base short and J 8 bases short, with 18 bases between. The length of the CDR3 is 16 residues. The germline CDR1 and CDR2 sequences are SGHNT and YENEEA. For the CDR3, the DNA is TGTGCCAGCAGCTTAGGAGGGCTAGGAGCCCAAGATGAGCAGTTCTTC. This encodes CASSLGGLGAQDEQFF.

Only one count was recorded for this clone. The J gene is TRBJ2-2, the V gene TRBV11-2; a weak D match, TRBD2 (5 bases). Per the germline V gene, CDR1 is SGHAT and CDR2 is FQNNGV. V lost 4 bases, J lost 6 bases, and 12 bases lay in between. CDR3 size: 14 residues. CDR3 DNA sequence: TGTGCCAGCAGCTCCACGACGGGGTCCGGGGAGCTGTTTTTT. It yields the protein CASSSTTGSGELFF.

The rearrangement uses TRBV19 and TRBJ2-7; TRBD2 matches 10 bases. The CDR3 has 15 residues. J was trimmed by 4 bases and V by 3 bases; bases with no gene match: 6. Germline V CDR1 and CDR2: LNHDA, SQIVND (reference sequence). The CDR3: CASSIGLAGVYEQYF. CDR3 nucleotides: TGTGCCAGTAGTATCGGCCTAGCGGGAGTTTACGAGCAGTACTTC.

This sequence joins TRBV7-2 and TRBJ2-6, with D possibly matching TRBD2 (6 bases). The germline V gene has CDR1 SGHTA and CDR2 FQGNSA. This CDR3 spans 19 amino acids. Deletions cut 4 bases from V and 0 bases from J, with 19 bases between. The CDR3 is CASSSRGQRAPSGANVLTF. The CDR3 nucleotides read TGTGCCAGCAGCTCACGGGGCCAGCGGGCTCCCTCTGGGGCCAACGTCCTGACTTTC.

The chain joins TRBV5-1 to TRBJ1-1; D is unresolved. Germline V gene sequence: CDR1 SGHRS, CDR2 YFSETQ. The CDR3 extends over 14 amino acids. V lost 1 base to trimming and J lost 3 bases, with 10 bases between them. The DNA for the CDR3 is TGCGCCAGCAGCTTGTACGAGCCGGACACTGAAGCTTTCTTT. It codes for CASSLYEPDTEAFF.

The sample holds a few counts of this clone. The chain uses TRBV7-3 and TRBJ2-7, with D maybe TRBD2 (6 bases). V gave up 5 bases and J gave up 6 bases, with 17 bases separating them. The CDR3 is 14 amino acids. Germline CDR1 SGHTA, CDR2 FQGTGA. The CDR3 sequence: CASSPGGPSREQYF. CDR3 bases: TGTGCCAGCAGCCCCGGGGGACCCTCCCGCGAGCAGTACTTC.

There are a few counts of this clone. The V call is TRBV28, the J call TRBJ2-1; 9 bases match TRBD2. V lost 6 bases, J lost 4 bases, and 7 bases stayed unmatched. There are 15 residues in the CDR3. Looked up from germline, CDR1 is MDHEN and CDR2 is SYDVKM. CDR3 sequence (DNA): TGTGCCAGCAGAGCGGGAGGTGCGTTGTACAATGAGCAGTTCTTC. It yields the protein CASRAGGALYNEQFF. Based on the CDR3 plus reference TRBV28 and TRBJ2-1, the full variable domain is DVKVTQSSRYLVKRTGEKVFLECVQDMDHENMFWYRQDPGLGLRLIYFSYDVKMKEKGDIPEGYSVSREKKERFSLILESASTNQTSMYLCASRAGGALYNEQFFGPGTRLTVL.

V gene TRBV5-6 combines with J gene TRBJ2-3; 9 nucleotides line up with TRBD2. Germline CDR1 reads SGHDT; CDR2 reads YYEEEE. CDR3 length: 16 residues. V lost 0 bases, J lost 1 base, and 3 bases stayed unmatched. CDR3 residues: CASSLVVAGGTDTQYF. For the CDR3, the DNA is TGTGCCAGCAGCTTGGTGGTAGCGGGAGGCACAGATACGCAGTATTTT.

The genes are TRBV5-1 and TRBJ2-3, with TRBD1 identical over 9 bases. CDR1 is SGHRS and CDR2 is YFSETQ in the germline V gene. Losses at the gene ends were 4 bases for V and 7 bases for J; bases not matched to a gene: 10. The length of the CDR3 is 15 residues. CDR3 in DNA: TGCGCCAGCAGCCGTGGACAGGGGACTGGGAATACGCAGTATTTT. Amino acids: CASSRGQGTGNTQYF.

The gene calls are TRBV29-1 and TRBJ2-2; the D is unclear. This CDR3 spans 13 amino acids. The V end was cut by 6 bases, the J end by 4 bases, with 12 bases between. Germline CDR1 is SQVTM and CDR2 is ANQGSEA. As DNA, the CDR3 is TGCAGCGTCCAGTTGGTCAGCACCGGGGAGCTGTTTTTT. Translation: CSVQLVSTGELFF.

The gene calls are TRBV6-5 and TRBJ2-7; 7 bases agree with TRBD2. The CDR3 covers 13 residues. Germline CDR1 reads MNHEY; CDR2 reads SVGAGI. Trimming at V came to 2 bases and at J to 6 bases, leaving 4 bases not matched to a gene. The DNA for the CDR3 is TGTGCCAGCAGTTACGGGGGGGTCGGCGAGCAGTACTTC. This gives the protein CASSYGGVGEQYF.

The V gene is TRBV2, the J gene TRBJ2-7; D is unresolved. The germline gives CDR1 SNHLY, CDR2 FYNNEI. This CDR3 contains 12 residues. The V end was cut by 5 bases, the J end by 3 bases, with 8 bases between. The CDR3 DNA is TGTGCCAGCAGTAAACAGCTCTACGAGCAGTACTTC. The encoded protein is CASSKQLYEQYF. Full variable domain (missing parts from reference TRBV2 and TRBJ2-7): EPEVTQTPSHQVTQMGQEVILRCVPISNHLYFYWYRQILGQKVEFLVSFYNNEISEKSEIFDDQFSVERPDGSNFTLKIRSTKLEDSAMYFCASSKQLYEQYFGPGTRLTVT.

The chain joins TRBV28 to TRBJ1-1; unclear D gene. The V end lost 6 bases, the J end lost 1 base, and 12 bases lay between the germline ends. In germline, CDR1 is MDHEN, CDR2 SYDVKM. There are 14 residues in the CDR3. CDR3 in amino acids: CASRVRFSNTEAFF. DNA for the CDR3: TGTGCCAGCAGGGTCAGGTTCTCGAACACTGAAGCTTTCTTT.

A single count supports this clone. V and J are TRBV7-3 and TRBJ2-1; D ambiguous. The germline V and J ends were trimmed by 5 bases and 8 bases, with 13 bases remaining between them. Germline CDR1 is SGHTA and CDR2 is FQGTGA. This CDR3 spans 13 amino acids. DNA for the CDR3: TGTGCCAGCAGCCCTTACTCGGTGGATGAGCAGTTCTTC. This translates into CASSPYSVDEQFF. Complete variable domain (other parts from reference TRBV7-3 and TRBJ2-1): GAGVSQTPSNKVTEKGKYVELRCDPISGHTALYWYRQSLGQGPEFLIYFQGTGAADDSGLPNDRFFAVRPEGSVSTLKIQRTERGDSAVYLCASSPYSVDEQFFGPGTRLTVL.